This T cell receptor (beta chain) was documented in a study of monozygotic twins with inflammatory bowel disease. Collection yielded 2 to 3 ml of blood per donor. Note on this clonotype: Its antigen remains unknown.

The cDNA of both the TCRalpha and TCRbeta chains was subjected to two nested PCRs of around 15 and 10 cycles. For each CDR3 protein, TCRdb gives one entry from its re-call of the 5' RACE reads, without DNA. The table lists around 200,000 distinct CDR3 sequences. This CDR3 has 17 residues. Whole-study findings and limits: Added variability in patient repertoires may stem from differing immunosuppressive treatments.

The TCR sequence derives from a human donor with ulcerative colitis or Crohn's disease, or a healthy co-twin of an affected twin (not recorded which). Sequences were obtained from blood. The rearrangement uses TRBV12-3 or TRBV12-4 and TRBJ1-6; TCRdb outputs TRBD1, but without DNA this stays unchecked. This CDR3 reads CASSLGMGQSYNSPLHF.